The sequence of this T cell receptor (beta chain) was determined in a study of blood T cell repertoires in COVID-19. Overall study: Both acute and convalescent COVID-19 samples were obtained from the United States, Italy and Spain.

The data were produced by immunoSEQ multiplex PCR, yet TCRdb's version contains in-frame clones alone and is incomplete. The sample shows approximately 480,000 clones, about nine tenths of them seen only once. V was pared by 2 bases and J by 5 bases, with 7 bases between. The germline gives CDR1 SGHNT, CDR2 YYREEE (reference sequence). The CDR3 has 12 residues. The V call is TRBV5-4, the J call TRBJ1-2; D remains unclear. The sample consisted of PBMCs or T cells enriched from blood (not recorded which). The sequence came from a woman aged 18-29 years who had recovered from COVID-19. The CDR3 is CASSLKSYGYTF. CDR3 DNA sequence: TGTGCCAGCAGCTTAAAGAGTTATGGCTACACCTTC.